The 28 T cell receptor beta chains presented below share a single source sample, sequenced in a study of cytomegalovirus exposure and HLA in healthy donors. The PCR made use of 60 Vbeta and 13 Jbeta primers. Clones were read by immunoSEQ multiplex PCR, and TCRdb kept only the in-frame ones, dropping some. The sample has fewer than 150,000 clones, approximately 70% seen once; the top ten hold 1.5% to 2%. Sequencing was performed on PBMCs. The receptors here all came from a woman aged 25 to 39 in good health and CMV-seronegative.

This clone came up once. The rearrangement links TRBV5-1 to TRBJ2-2, with 8 positions matching TRBD1. CDR3 size: 16 residues. The germline V gene has CDR1 SGHRS and CDR2 YFSETQ. V dropped 7 bases and J dropped 2; count of bases not matched to a gene: 10. For the CDR3, the DNA is TGCGCCAGCCACCAGGGGGCCAGCTTCAACACCGGGGAGCTGTTTTTT. Translation gives CASHQGASFNTGELFF.

CDR3: CASSLIQAGGEKLFF. Here the CDR3 DNA reads TGTGCCAGCAGTTTGATTCAGGCAGGGGGGGAAAAACTGTTTTTT. This sequence joins TRBV28 and TRBJ1-4, with 7 positions matching TRBD1. The CDR3 length is 15 residues. V shed 3 bases and J 8 bases; nucleotides not matched to a gene: 9. Germline values: CDR1 MDHEN, CDR2 SYDVKM.

This clone has just a few counts. This sequence joins TRBV2 and TRBJ1-4; 7 bases match TRBD1. CDR1 is SNHLY and CDR2 is FYNNEI in the germline V gene. The length of the CDR3 is 15 residues. V was clipped by 0 bases and J by 7 bases; unmatched bases: 5. CDR3 region: CASSEAETGLEKLFF. The CDR3 DNA sequence: TGTGCCAGCAGTGAAGCTGAGACAGGGCTTGAAAAACTGTTTTTT.

This clone has only a few counts. The V call is TRBV7-2, the J call TRBJ2-5; TRBD2 might be the D (5 bases). The V and J ends lost 2 bases and 1 base respectively, with 14 bases between them. Germline assignment: CDR1 SGHTA and CDR2 FQGNSA. This CDR3 contains 16 residues. CDR3 amino acids: CASSLSLAPSQETQYF. The CDR3 DNA reads as TGTGCCAGCAGCTTAAGTCTAGCTCCGTCCCAAGAGACCCAGTACTTC.

The rearrangement joins TRBV6-1 to TRBJ2-7; 9 bases fit TRBD2. V shed 7 bases, J shed 1 base, and the junction held 8 bases outside the gene matches. CDR3 length: 15 amino acids. CDR1 is MNHNS, CDR2 SASEGT, per germline. The CDR3 DNA follows: TGTGCCAGCACCGAGGCTAGCGGGGTTTCCTACGAGCAGTACTTC. Translating gives CASTEASGVSYEQYF.

The rearrangement joins TRBV27 to TRBJ1-3, with D perhaps TRBD1 (5 bases). The germline V gene has CDR1 MNHEY and CDR2 SMNVEV (reference sequence). V gave up 4 bases and J gave up 0 bases, with 7 bases separating them. The CDR3 runs to 14 residues. DNA for the CDR3: TGTGCCAGCAGTTCTGGGGCCTCTGGAAACACCATATATTTT. Translated: CASSSGASGNTIYF.

The chain has TRBV19 and TRBJ2-3; a possible D gene is TRBD1 (5 bases). Trimming took 4 bases from V and 1 from J, leaving 27 bases between them. Germline V CDR1 and CDR2: LNHDA, SQIVND (reference sequence). The CDR3 is made up of 20 amino acids. CDR3 sequence (DNA): TGTGCCAGTAGTAGCTCTAGGGCAGTAGTGCAGGGCTATGGCACAGATACGCAGTATTTT. Its translation is CASSSSRAVVQGYGTDTQYF.

J is TRBJ2-5 and V is TRBV5-1, with a possible D match to TRBD2 (5 bases). This CDR3 has 15 residues. V shed 0 bases and J shed 1 base, with 10 bases lying between them. Germline values: CDR1 SGHRS, CDR2 YFSETQ. This CDR3 is CASSLGRSGQETQYF. CDR3 nucleotides: TGCGCCAGCAGCTTGGGTAGGAGCGGCCAAGAGACCCAGTACTTC.

The chain has TRBV7-2 and TRBJ1-5; TRBD1 agrees at 11 bases. The CDR3 runs to 17 residues. Germline V gene lookup returns CDR1 SGHTA and CDR2 FQGNSA. Losses at the gene ends were 4 bases for V and 2 bases for J; bases not matched to a gene: 7. CDR3 protein: CASSYEDRGLGNQPQHF. The CDR3 DNA is TGTGCCAGCAGCTACGAGGACAGGGGGCTTGGCAATCAGCCCCAGCATTTT. Full variable domain (missing parts from reference TRBV7-2 and TRBJ1-5): GAGVSQSPSNKVTEKGKDVELRCDPISGHTALYWYRQSLGQGLEFLIYFQGNSAPDKSGLPSDRFSAERTGGSVSTLTIQRTQQEDSAVYLCASSYEDRGLGNQPQHFGDGTRLSIL.

This clone was recorded a few times. The genes are TRBV9 and TRBJ2-5; 13 bases map to TRBD2. This CDR3 region has 17 residues. J lost 3 bases, V lost 2 bases, and 7 bases had no gene match. From germline, CDR1 is SGDLS and CDR2 YYNGEE. The CDR3: CASSVRTGLAGEETQYF. In DNA form, the CDR3 reads TGTGCCAGCAGCGTTCGGACAGGACTAGCGGGAGAAGAGACCCAGTACTTC. The full variable domain, rest sourced from reference TRBV9 and TRBJ2-5, is DSGVTQTPKHLITATGQRVTLRCSPRSGDLSVYWYQQSLDQGLQFLIQYYNGEERAKGNILERFSAQQFPDLHSELNLSSLELGDSALYFCASSVRTGLAGEETQYFGPGTRLLVL.

V gene TRBV28 combines with J gene TRBJ1-1; 12 bases fit TRBD1. Looked up from germline, CDR1 is MDHEN and CDR2 is SYDVKM. V was clipped by 7 bases and J by 6 bases; unmatched bases: 21. This CDR3 contains 19 residues. CDR3 sequence reads: CASKRGPGQGARRIPEAFF. In DNA form, the CDR3 reads TGTGCCAGCAAACGGGGCCCGGGACAGGGGGCGAGGAGGATCCCTGAAGCTTTCTTT.

This sequence joins TRBV27 and TRBJ2-7; TRBD1 agrees at 9 bases. CDR3 length equals 16 residues. In germline, CDR1 is MNHEY, CDR2 SMNVEV (reference sequence). V trimming: 2 bases; J trimming: 1 base; junction bases outside the gene matches: 6. The CDR3 loop is CASSLRDRVRSYEQYV. The CDR3 DNA is TGTGCCAGCAGTTTAAGGGACAGGGTCAGGTCCTACGAGCAGTACGTC.

This clone was seen more than once but under ten times. J is TRBJ2-3 and V is TRBV30, with D uncertain. The CDR3 extends over 13 amino acids. V was cut by 4 bases and J by 5 bases, with 13 bases left in between. CDR1 GTSNPN and CDR2 SVGIG come from the germline V gene (reference sequence). The CDR3 loop reads CAWKDNNLDTQYF. For the CDR3, the DNA is TGTGCCTGGAAAGACAACAATCTAGATACGCAGTATTTT.

This chain uses TRBV27 with TRBJ1-5; TRBD1 is a possible D gene (5 bases). Germline-derived CDR1 and CDR2 are MNHEY and SMNVEV (reference sequence). V lost 1 base to trimming and J lost 2 bases, with 12 bases between them. This CDR3 spans 16 amino acids. CDR3 region: CASSLLAGKGNQPQHF. The CDR3, as DNA: TGTGCCAGCAGTTTATTGGCAGGGAAAGGCAATCAGCCCCAGCATTTT.

CDR3 sequence: CASSGQGSGNTIYF. In nucleotides, the CDR3 is TGTGCCAGCAGCGGACAGGGCTCTGGAAACACCATATATTTT. The chain combines TRBV28 with TRBJ1-3; TRBD1 matches 8 bases. The CDR3 is 14 amino acids. After removal of 6 bases from V and 0 bases from J, the junction contained 1 base not matched to a gene. The germline CDR1 and CDR2 sequences are MDHEN and SYDVKM. The full variable domain, with the rest looked up from reference TRBV28 and TRBJ1-3, is DVKVTQSSRYLVKRTGEKVFLECVQDMDHENMFWYRQDPGLGLRLIYFSYDVKMKEKGDIPEGYSVSREKKERFSLILESASTNQTSMYLCASSGQGSGNTIYFGEGSWLTVV.

This clone has more than one count but fewer than ten. One end of the junction does not line up with germline, which may come from a read error. The chain has TRBV7-6 and TRBJ2-5; 7 bases line up with TRBD2. CDR1 SGHVS and CDR2 FNYEAQ come from the germline V gene. This CDR3 region has 13 residues. The CDR3 region is CASSLFAGEAQYF. CDR3 coding DNA: TGTGCCAGCAGCTTATTTGCGGGAGAGGCCCAGTACTTC.

This chain uses TRBV5-4 with TRBJ2-7; 8 nucleotides agree with TRBD2. Per the germline V gene, CDR1 is SGHNT and CDR2 is YYREEE (reference sequence). Trimming at V came to 4 bases and at J to 0 bases, leaving 6 bases not matched to a gene. The CDR3 has 15 amino acids. The CDR3 is CASSPERGSSYEQYV. Written as DNA, the CDR3 is TGTGCCAGCAGCCCAGAGCGGGGGAGCTCCTACGAGCAGTACGTC.

The sample holds a few counts of this clone. This chain joins TRBV6-6 and TRBJ2-1; a weak D match, TRBD2 (6 bases). Trimming removed 6 bases at V and 6 bases at J, with 18 bases between. This CDR3 is 15 amino acids long. Germline CDR1 and CDR2: MNHNY and SVGAGI (reference sequence). This CDR3 reads CASSSHHRESNEQFF. The CDR3 DNA is TGTGCCAGCAGCTCCCATCACCGGGAGTCCAATGAGCAGTTCTTC.

The chain is built from TRBV19 and TRBJ2-1; 7 bases are a match to TRBD2. With V trimmed by 6 bases and J by 0 bases, 5 bases remained unmatched. Germline V gives CDR1 LNHDA, CDR2 SQIVND (reference sequence). CDR3 length equals 15 residues. The chain's CDR3 is CASSRAGSSYNEQFF. DNA of the CDR3: TGTGCCAGTAGCCGAGCGGGGAGCTCCTACAATGAGCAGTTCTTC.

This rearrangement joins TRBV6-1 to TRBJ1-3; D gene ambiguous. V lost 8 bases, J lost 0 bases, and 20 bases lay in between. Germline V lookup: CDR1 MNHNS, CDR2 SASEGT. The CDR3 is made up of 17 amino acids. As DNA, the CDR3 is TGTGCCAGCTGTGGGTCCCTCCTATCGCCCTCTGGAAACACCATATATTTT. This translates into CASCGSLLSPSGNTIYF.

The genes are TRBV9 and TRBJ1-3, with D unclear. The CDR3 totals 14 residues. Germline CDR1 reads SGDLS; CDR2 reads YYNGEE. V lost 3 bases, J lost 4 bases, and 11 bases lay in between. The CDR3 sequence: CASSGDAGGNTIYF. The CDR3 coding sequence is TGTGCCAGCAGCGGTGACGCGGGAGGAAACACCATATATTTT.

The chain uses TRBV27 and TRBJ2-1, with a tentative D call TRBD1 (5 bases). This CDR3 is built from 16 residues. V was shortened by 4 bases and J by 4 bases, with 17 bases between the two germline ends. Germline CDR1 reads MNHEY; CDR2 reads SMNVEV (reference sequence). For the CDR3, the DNA is TGTGCCAGCAGTTCAACCGGACAAACCGCGTACAATGAGCAGTTCTTC. Its translation: CASSSTGQTAYNEQFF.

This rearrangement joins TRBV6-5 to TRBJ2-2, with 9 bases fitting TRBD2. The CDR3 extends over 14 amino acids. After removal of 8 bases from V and 3 bases from J, the junction contained 4 bases not matched to a gene. Germline V gives CDR1 MNHEY, CDR2 SVGAGI. The CDR3 DNA is TGTGCCAGCTCCGGGACTAGCTACACCGGGGAGCTGTTTTTT. This sequence encodes CASSGTSYTGELFF.

The chain employs TRBV5-4 and TRBJ2-2, with 13 bases fitting TRBD2. The germline V gene has CDR1 SGHNT and CDR2 YYREEE (reference sequence). This CDR3 has 18 amino acids. With 4 bases clipped from V and 4 bases from J, the junction kept 10 bases outside the gene matches. This chain's CDR3 is CASSQGLAGSMGTGELFF. The CDR3 nucleotides are TGTGCCAGCAGCCAGGGACTAGCGGGAAGTATGGGCACCGGGGAGCTGTTTTTT.

This rearrangement joins TRBV11-2 to TRBJ1-2; TRBD1 is a possible D gene (6 bases). Trimming removed 6 bases from V and 2 bases from J, with 13 bases in between. Germline CDR1 reads SGHAT; CDR2 reads FQNNGV. This CDR3 has 14 residues. CDR3 loop: CASRITGTNYGYTF. In nucleotides, the CDR3 is TGTGCCAGCAGAATAACCGGGACAAACTATGGCTACACCTTC.

This chain joins TRBV7-2 and TRBJ1-5; possible D gene TRBD1, 6 bases. Trimming removed 1 base at V and 6 bases at J, with 13 bases between. CDR3 length equals 15 residues. Germline V lookup: CDR1 SGHTA, CDR2 FQGNSA. CDR3 nucleotides: TGTGCCAGCAGCTTAGGCAGGGGAAGTAGTCAGCCCCAGCATTTT. This gives the protein CASSLGRGSSQPQHF.

CDR3 in DNA: TGTGCCATCAGCCGCACTGGACAGGGGGTAGATACGCAGTATTTT. It encodes CAISRTGQGVDTQYF. This chain joins TRBV10-3 and TRBJ2-3, with TRBD1 matching 10 bases. Trimming cost V 6 bases and J 5 bases; bases outside gene matches: 8. The CDR3 is 15 residues long. Germline CDR1 and CDR2: ENHRY and SYGVKD.

DNA for the CDR3: TGTGCCAGCAGCGTAGCCCAGACAGGGCCGGGCACTGAAGCTTTCTTT. Protein sequence: CASSVAQTGPGTEAFF. This chain links TRBV9 with TRBJ1-1; TRBD1 agrees at 7 bases. Per germline, CDR1 SGDLS and CDR2 YYNGEE. The V gene end was trimmed by 0 bases and the J gene end by 4 bases; junction bases not matched to a gene: 9. The CDR3 is 16 residues long.